These T cell receptor beta chains were read from a single sample in a study of shared clonotypes between healthy human individuals. Sequencing was performed with immunoSEQ multiplex PCR; in TCRdb, only in-frame clones are kept and a portion is missing. Of 1,400,000 or so clones in the sample, just under 99% were seen once. Source material: naive CD4+ T cells sorted from blood. These receptors were taken from a man under 40 in good health. Both conserved end residues are part of each CDR3. Where a row states a size, it is once, few, many or the class of an expanded clone; other rows omit it.

V gene: TRBV11-3; clone size: NA; J gene: TRBJ2-7; CDR3 length: 17; CDR3 protein: CASSLGFGQGDTYEQYF
V gene: TRBV5-1; clone size: NA; J gene: TRBJ2-5; CDR3 length: 15; CDR3 protein: CASSLGGGREETQYF
V gene: TRBV4-2; clone size: NA; J gene: TRBJ1-3; CDR3 length: 15; CDR3 protein: CASSQDRTAGNTIYF
V gene: TRBV18; clone size: NA; J gene: TRBJ2-1; CDR3 length: 14; CDR3 protein: CASSQDRVWNEQFF
V gene: TRBV13; clone size: NA; J gene: TRBJ2-3; CDR3 length: 14; CDR3 protein: CASSWGQLTDTQYF
V gene: TRBV4-3; clone size: NA; J gene: TRBJ2-5; CDR3 length: 14; CDR3 protein: CASSQRAGPETQYF
V gene: TRBV16; clone size: NA; J gene: TRBJ1-5; CDR3 length: 13; CDR3 protein: CASSPQGFQPQHF
V gene: TRBV11-1; clone size: NA; J gene: TRBJ2-5; CDR3 length: 14; CDR3 protein: CASSLGVGGETQYF
V gene: TRBV2; clone size: NA; J gene: TRBJ2-1; CDR3 length: 13; CDR3 protein: CASSFGQYNEQFF
V gene: TRBV27; clone size: NA; J gene: TRBJ1-1; CDR3 length: 14; CDR3 protein: CASSRDSPNTEAFF
V gene: TRBV4-1; clone size: NA; J gene: TRBJ2-5; CDR3 length: 14; CDR3 protein: CASSQVGPQETQYF
V gene: TRBV7-8; clone size: NA; J gene: TRBJ2-1; CDR3 length: 15; CDR3 protein: CASGASGRAPNEQFF
V gene: TRBV27; clone size: NA; J gene: TRBJ1-2; CDR3 length: 16; CDR3 protein: CASSLSAGEVDYGYTF
V gene: TRBV7-6; clone size: NA; J gene: TRBJ1-1; CDR3 length: 15; CDR3 protein: CASSLHRDRNTEAFF
V gene: TRBV2; clone size: NA; J gene: TRBJ1-5; CDR3 length: 20; CDR3 protein: CASNLGISSWAAEGNQPQHF
V gene: TRBV11-3; clone size: NA; J gene: TRBJ2-5; CDR3 length: 14; CDR3 protein: CASSPGGSQETQYF
V gene: TRBV7-9; clone size: NA; J gene: TRBJ2-2; CDR3 length: 17; CDR3 protein: CASSLRNRGRDTGELFF
V gene: TRBV5-5; clone size: NA; J gene: TRBJ1-1; CDR3 length: 13; CDR3 protein: CATKEQGRTEAFF
V gene: TRBV27; clone size: NA; J gene: TRBJ1-5; CDR3 length: 14; CDR3 protein: CASSLTGGNQPQHF
V gene: TRBV5-6; clone size: NA; J gene: TRBJ2-1; CDR3 length: 14; CDR3 protein: CASSLPAHYNEQFF
V gene: TRBV7-2; clone size: NA; J gene: TRBJ1-1; CDR3 length: 16; CDR3 protein: CASSLEWYRGSTEAFF
V gene: TRBV7-2; clone size: NA; J gene: TRBJ2-7; CDR3 length: 14; CDR3 protein: CASSLVAGVDEQYF
V gene: TRBV7-6; clone size: NA; J gene: TRBJ2-2; CDR3 length: 15; CDR3 protein: CASSLIAGVTGELFF
V gene: TRBV14; clone size: NA; J gene: TRBJ1-4; CDR3 length: 12; CDR3 protein: CASSQGAEKLFF
V gene: TRBV7-2; clone size: NA; J gene: TRBJ2-1; CDR3 length: 16; CDR3 protein: CASSLLGLAETDEQFF
V gene: TRBV4-3; clone size: NA; J gene: TRBJ2-3; CDR3 length: 14; CDR3 protein: CASSQGVSTDTQYF
V gene: TRBV5-1; clone size: NA; J gene: TRBJ2-7; CDR3 length: 14; CDR3 protein: CASSWKGPSYEQYF
V gene: TRBV6-1; clone size: NA; J gene: TRBJ2-1; CDR3 length: 14; CDR3 protein: CASRLSGSYNEQFF
V gene: TRBV5-4; clone size: NA; J gene: TRBJ2-5; CDR3 length: 15; CDR3 protein: CASSLGGAAQETQYF
V gene: TRBV11-3; clone size: NA; J gene: TRBJ2-7; CDR3 length: 16; CDR3 protein: CASSRDGAGNNYEQYF
V gene: TRBV28; clone size: NA; J gene: TRBJ2-3; CDR3 length: 13; CDR3 protein: CASTPFRGHTQYF
V gene: TRBV4-3; clone size: NA; J gene: TRBJ2-3; CDR3 length: 15; CDR3 protein: CASSQEFGGLDTQYF
V gene: TRBV7-6; clone size: NA; J gene: TRBJ2-1; CDR3 length: 16; CDR3 protein: CASSLVVGSSYNEQFF
V gene: TRBV7-9; clone size: NA; J gene: TRBJ2-6; CDR3 length: 15; CDR3 protein: CASSPFRGGTNVLTF
V gene: TRBV2; clone size: once; J gene: TRBJ1-3; CDR3 length: 14; CDR3 protein: CASSTGDWGNTIYF
V gene: TRBV6-5; clone size: NA; J gene: TRBJ1-2; CDR3 length: 13; CDR3 protein: CASSKQGQYGYTF
V gene: TRBV28; clone size: NA; J gene: TRBJ2-7; CDR3 length: 16; CDR3 protein: CATTNPPLALSYEQYF
V gene: TRBV7-9; clone size: NA; J gene: TRBJ1-5; CDR3 length: 16; CDR3 protein: CASSPGGEGESQPQHF
V gene: TRBV19; clone size: NA; J gene: TRBJ2-1; CDR3 length: 15; CDR3 protein: CASTIWEGGTNEQFF
V gene: TRBV6-1; clone size: NA; J gene: TRBJ1-5; CDR3 length: 13; CDR3 protein: CASRGQVHQPQHF
V gene: TRBV7-9; clone size: NA; J gene: TRBJ1-4; CDR3 length: 13; CDR3 protein: CASMATSGEKLFF
V gene: TRBV5-1; clone size: NA; J gene: TRBJ2-3; CDR3 length: 14; CDR3 protein: CASSPQPPGDTQYF